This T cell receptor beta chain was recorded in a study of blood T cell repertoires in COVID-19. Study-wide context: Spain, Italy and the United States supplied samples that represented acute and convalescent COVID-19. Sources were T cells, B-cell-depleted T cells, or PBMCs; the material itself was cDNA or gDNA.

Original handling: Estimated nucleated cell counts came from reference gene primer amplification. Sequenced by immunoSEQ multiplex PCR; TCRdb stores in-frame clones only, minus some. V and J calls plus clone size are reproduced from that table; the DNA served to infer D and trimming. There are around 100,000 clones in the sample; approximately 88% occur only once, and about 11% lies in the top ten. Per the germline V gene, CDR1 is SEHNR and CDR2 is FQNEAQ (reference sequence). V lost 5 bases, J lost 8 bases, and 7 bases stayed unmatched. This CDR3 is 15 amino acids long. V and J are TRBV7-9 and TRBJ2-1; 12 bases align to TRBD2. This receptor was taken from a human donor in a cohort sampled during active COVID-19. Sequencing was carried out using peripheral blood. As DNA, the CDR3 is TGTGCCAGCAGCATCTCTAGCGGGGGGGCCTATGAGCAGTTCTTC. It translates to CASSISSGGAYEQFF.